Presented here are 2 T cell receptor beta chains from one specimen sequenced in a study of spatial heterogeneity in lung cancer. The sample's time point: sample taken at primary tumor resection. The sequenced material consisted of unsorted whole RNA from tumor, nontumor lung or frozen PBMC. TCRdb analysed the 5' RACE reads with MiXCR anew, one entry per CDR3 protein. The table has roughly 48,000 distinct CDR3 sequences, over 4.5% seen once; the top ten hold 11%. The source material was PBMCs, sampled at surgery. The receptor source for this set is a male donor with early-stage non-small cell lung cancer.

This clonotype was seen many times. The rearrangement uses TRBV29-1 and TRBJ1-1, with D tentatively TRBD1 (5 bases). In germline, CDR1 is SQVTM, CDR2 ANQGSEA. The CDR3 is 14 residues long. Trimming removed 5 bases at V and 1 base at J, with 14 bases between. The CDR3 protein is CSVYRQIRNTEAFF. CDR3 sequence (DNA): TGCAGCGTTTATCGACAGATCAGGAACACTGAAGCTTTCTTT.

This clonotype has ten or more counts. The chain links TRBV11-2 to TRBJ2-7, with D possibly TRBD2 on 5 matching bases. This CDR3 contains 13 residues. The ends were cut back, 3 bases at V and 3 bases at J, with 9 bases in the middle. CDR1 SGHAT and CDR2 FQNNGV come from the germline V gene. CDR3 coding DNA: TGTGCCAGCAGCTTTGGGAGTCTCTACGAGCAGTACTTC. It specifies CASSFGSLYEQYF.